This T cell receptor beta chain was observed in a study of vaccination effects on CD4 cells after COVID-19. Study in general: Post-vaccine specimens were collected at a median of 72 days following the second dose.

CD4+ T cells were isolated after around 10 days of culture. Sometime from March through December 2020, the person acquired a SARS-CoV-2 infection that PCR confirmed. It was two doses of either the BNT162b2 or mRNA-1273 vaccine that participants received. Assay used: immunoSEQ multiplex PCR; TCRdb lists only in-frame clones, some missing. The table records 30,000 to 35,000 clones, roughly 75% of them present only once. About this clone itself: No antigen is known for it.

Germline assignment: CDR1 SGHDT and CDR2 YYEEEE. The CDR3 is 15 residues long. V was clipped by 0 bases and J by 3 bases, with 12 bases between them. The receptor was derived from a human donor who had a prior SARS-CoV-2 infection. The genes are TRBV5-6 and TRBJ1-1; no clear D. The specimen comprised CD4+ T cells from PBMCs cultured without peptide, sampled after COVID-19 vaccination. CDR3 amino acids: CASSLAVMLHTEAFF. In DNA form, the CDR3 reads TGTGCCAGCAGCTTGGCAGTTATGCTACACACTGAAGCTTTCTTT.